One sample yielded the 27 T cell receptor beta chains listed below, sequenced in a study of blood T cells in healthy people across ages. With a J-beta primer mix and a sample-barcoded 5' primer, a second PCR ran about 7 to 12 cycles. Using its own MiXCR run on the 5' RACE reads, TCRdb lists one record per CDR3 protein. Among 600,000 to 850,000 distinct CDR3 sequences listed, roughly 41% were seen once. The material sequenced was blood. These receptors all come from a woman aged 60 to 75 in good health.

The CDR3 sequence is CASSHNYNEQFF. The CDR3 bases are TGTGCCAGCAGCCATAACTACAATGAGCAGTTCTTC. V usage is TRBV3-1 and J usage is TRBJ2-1, with D unresolved. The CDR3 is made up of 12 amino acids. Germline V CDR1 and CDR2: LGHDT, YNNKEL (reference sequence). The V and J ends lost 3 bases and 3 bases respectively, with 3 bases between them.

As for this clonotype: A junction boundary mismatches the germline segment, possibly from a read error. V is TRBV6-1 and J is TRBJ2-1; 14 bases are a match to TRBD2. TRBJ2-7 explains the end of the DNA better; the J call may be wrong. This CDR3 has 17 residues. Germline CDR1 MNHNS, CDR2 SASEGT. This chain's CDR3 is CASREGTSGSPYNEQYF. As DNA, the CDR3 is TGTGCCAGCAGGGAAGGGACTAGCGGGAGCCCCTACAATGAGCAGTACTTC.

This clonotype appeared a few times. The V and J genes are TRBV20-1 and TRBJ2-4; D might be TRBD1 (5 bases). Germline assignment: CDR1 DFQATT and CDR2 SNEGSKA (reference sequence). Trimming took 4 bases from V and 0 from J, leaving 10 bases between them. The CDR3 totals 14 residues. CDR3 coding DNA: TGCAGTGCTACAGGGTATATAGCCAAAAACATTCAGTACTTC. Translated: CSATGYIAKNIQYF.

The V and J genes are TRBV12-3 or TRBV12-4 and TRBJ2-2; 7 bases match TRBD2. CDR3 length equals 14 residues. The J segment lost 3 bases and the V segment lost 6 bases, leaving 4 bases of the junction unmatched. The CDR3 reads CASRGLGDTGELFF. The CDR3 DNA reads TGTGCCAGCAGAGGACTAGGGGACACCGGGGAGCTGTTTTTT.

This clonotype was observed a few times. The gene calls are TRBV6-2 or TRBV6-3 and TRBJ2-5; D possibly uses TRBD1 or TRBD2 (6 bases each). CDR1 and CDR2 from the germline V gene are MNHEY and SVGEGT. The CDR3 covers 16 residues. V was pared by 0 bases and J by 1 base, with 12 bases between. In DNA form, the CDR3 reads TGTGCCAGCAGTTACTCGTGGGGGGCAGTCCAAGAGACCCAGTACTTC. It encodes CASSYSWGAVQETQYF.

This clonotype was picked up many times. The chain joins TRBV6-2 or TRBV6-3 to TRBJ2-1, with 8 bases identical to TRBD2. Germline V gene data show CDR1 as MNHEY and CDR2 as SVGEGT. V gave up 7 bases and J gave up 7 bases; unmatched junction bases: 24. CDR3 length equals 19 residues. The CDR3 spells CASTPLTSALVVQGNEQFF. Here the CDR3 DNA reads TGTGCCAGCACCCCCCTGACTAGCGCACTCGTAGTCCAGGGTAATGAGCAGTTCTTC.

This clonotype was seen once. The gene calls are TRBV20-1 and TRBJ1-1; D is unclear. The germline V gene encodes CDR1 DFQATT and CDR2 SNEGSKA (reference sequence). The V and J ends lost 4 bases and 1 base respectively, with 13 bases between them. This CDR3 has 14 amino acids. The CDR3 DNA reads as TGCAGTGCTAAATACAGAATAGGGAACACTGAAGCTTTCTTT. This gives the protein CSAKYRIGNTEAFF.

The V and J genes are TRBV20-1 and TRBJ1-2; 9 nucleotides line up with TRBD1. Germline CDR1 reads DFQATT; CDR2 reads SNEGSKA (reference sequence). V gave up 3 bases and J gave up 4 bases; unmatched junction bases: 6. The CDR3 runs to 14 residues. CDR3 nucleotides: TGCAGTGCTAGTCAACAGGGGGCACTCTATGGCTACACCTTC. This translates into CSASQQGALYGYTF.

To note about this clonotype: This could be a read error, since a much larger clone is one nucleotide away. This chain uses TRBV2 with TRBJ2-1, with 11 bases lining up with TRBD2. V lost 2 bases to trimming and J lost 10 bases; unmatched junction nucleotides: 13. The germline CDR1 and CDR2 sequences are SNHLY and FYNNEI. CDR3 size: 17 residues. The CDR3 bases are TGTGCCAGCAGTGAATGGGTGACTAGCGGGGACCCCTACGAGCAGTTCTTC. Its translation is CASSEWVTSGDPYEQFF.

This chain connects TRBV19 to TRBJ1-2; no reliable D call. Germline V gene lookup returns CDR1 LNHDA and CDR2 SQIVND (reference sequence). This CDR3 comprises 14 residues. V lost 7 bases and J 3 bases, leaving 15 bases between the germline ends. The CDR3 protein is CASKTTITDYGYTF. In DNA, the CDR3 is TGTGCCAGTAAAACAACGATTACGGACTATGGCTACACCTTC.

This clonotype was observed a handful of times. The V gene is TRBV12-3 or TRBV12-4, the J gene TRBJ1-1; the D is unclear. The germline V and J ends were trimmed by 4 bases and 9 bases, with 12 bases remaining between them. The CDR3 has 12 residues. CDR3 sequence reads: CASSSGGTQAFF. As DNA, the CDR3 is TGTGCCAGCAGTTCGGGAGGCACCCAAGCTTTCTTT.

This clonotype was observed once. This chain links TRBV2 with TRBJ2-5, with D possibly being TRBD1 (5 bases). Germline V CDR1 and CDR2: SNHLY, FYNNEI. The length of the CDR3 is 12 residues. V lost 8 bases and J lost 4, with 11 bases in between. CDR3 sequence (DNA): TGTGCCAGCCTGCGTAGGGGAGAGACCCAGTACTTC. Translating gives CASLRRGETQYF.

This clonotype was found a few times. The chain is built from TRBV15 and TRBJ2-5; D ambiguous. CDR1 is LNHNV, CDR2 YYDKDF, per germline (reference sequence). V gave up 1 base and J gave up 5 bases, with 11 bases separating them. The CDR3 consists of 14 residues. CDR3 sequence reads: CATSRGEGWETQYF. In DNA, the CDR3 is TGTGCCACCAGCAGAGGGGAAGGGTGGGAGACCCAGTACTTC.

V and J are TRBV5-1 and TRBJ2-2; D not resolved. The CDR3 is made up of 15 amino acids. Trimming took 3 bases from V and 4 from J, leaving 13 bases between them. Germline CDR1 is SGHRS and CDR2 is YFSETQ. This CDR3 is CASSWGPSTTGELFF. The DNA of the CDR3 is TGCGCCAGCAGCTGGGGTCCCTCAACCACCGGGGAGCTGTTTTTT.

On this clonotype: A clone one base away is much larger, so this may be a read error. The CDR3 here is CASRGADLFPMNTEAFF. CDR3 in DNA: TGTGCCAGCAGAGGGGCAGACCTTTTCCCTATGAACACTGAAGCTTTCTTT. The V and J genes are TRBV12-3 or TRBV12-4 and TRBJ1-1; the D gene is possibly TRBD1 (5 bases). The CDR3 totals 17 residues. The V and J ends lost 6 bases and 0 bases respectively, with 20 bases between them.

About this clonotype: At one of its ends the junction is not consistent with the germline gene, which may arise from a read error. The chain joins TRBV12-3 or TRBV12-4 to TRBJ2-1; a possible D gene is TRBD2 (7 bases). The CDR3 totals 14 residues. The CDR3 spells CASSLLGGGNEPFF. The CDR3 nucleotides read TGTGCCAGCAGTTTATTAGGGGGGGGGAATGAGCCGTTCTTC.

This chain uses TRBV6-2 or TRBV6-3 with TRBJ2-3, with D possibly being TRBD2 (6 bases). V lost 4 bases and J 10 bases, leaving 12 bases between the germline ends. The CDR3 contains 12 residues. The germline V gene has CDR1 MNHEY and CDR2 SVGEGT. The DNA of the CDR3 is TGTGCCAGCAGTTTGGGACTCCCGGCGCAGTATTTT. Protein product: CASSLGLPAQYF.

V and J are TRBV7-9 and TRBJ1-2, with TRBD1 as a possible D gene (5 bases). This CDR3 is 14 amino acids long. Germline CDR1 reads SEHNR; CDR2 reads FQNEAQ (reference sequence). Deletions cut 5 bases from V and 1 base from J, with 11 bases between. CDR3 residues: CASSPGRDNYGYTF. The CDR3 nucleotides read TGTGCCAGCAGCCCGGGACGGGATAACTATGGCTACACCTTC.

This clonotype has more than one count but fewer than ten. The CDR3 here is CASRYRGLGSYEQYF. CDR3 nucleotides: TGTGCCAGCAGATACAGGGGGCTTGGCTCCTACGAGCAGTACTTC. V usage is TRBV6-5 and J usage is TRBJ2-7; 9 nucleotides match TRBD1. Germline CDR1 MNHEY, CDR2 SVGAGI. CDR3 length equals 15 residues. Trimming at V came to 6 bases and at J to 0 bases, leaving 6 bases not matched to a gene.

The chain's CDR3 is CASGLYAASGEETQYF. DNA for the CDR3: TGTGCCAGCGGCCTGTACGCGGCTAGCGGGGAAGAGACCCAGTACTTC. The chain employs TRBV6-2 or TRBV6-3 and TRBJ2-5; 9 nucleotides align to TRBD2. This CDR3 spans 16 amino acids. The J segment lost 3 bases and the V segment lost 8 bases, leaving 13 bases of the junction unmatched. The germline V gene encodes CDR1 MNHEY and CDR2 SVGEGT.

This clonotype has more than one count but fewer than ten. The chain carries TRBV20-1 and TRBJ2-3; TRBD1 aligns across 7 bases. Germline CDR1 and CDR2: DFQATT and SNEGSKA (reference sequence). The CDR3 length is 13 residues. The trim removed 5 bases at V and 2 bases at J, leaving 4 bases unmatched. The CDR3 reads CSAEDRSTDTQYF. CDR3 in DNA: TGCAGTGCTGAGGACAGGTCCACAGATACGCAGTATTTT.

The chain joins TRBV7-2 to TRBJ2-3; D is perhaps TRBD2 (5 bases). The CDR3 covers 18 residues. Trimming removed 2 bases at V and 0 bases at J, with 18 bases between. Germline lookup yields CDR1 SGHTA and CDR2 FQGNSA. CDR3 protein: CASSLSGLLYSSTDTQYF. The CDR3 DNA follows: TGTGCCAGCAGCTTATCAGGACTTCTATATTCTAGCACAGATACGCAGTATTTT.

The J gene is TRBJ2-6, the V gene TRBV29-1, with TRBD1 as a possible D gene (5 bases). Trimming removed 0 bases from V and 7 bases from J, with 16 bases in between. CDR1 SQVTM and CDR2 ANQGSEA come from the germline V gene. This CDR3 has 16 amino acids. As DNA, the CDR3 is TGCAGCGTTGAAGATCCGGGCAGGGTCAGAGCCAACGTCCTGACTTTC. Its protein product is CSVEDPGRVRANVLTF.

This clonotype came up a few times. This rearrangement joins TRBV6-6 to TRBJ2-7, with a tentative D call TRBD2 (7 bases). The J call may be incorrect, as the DNA end agrees better with TRBJ2-5. The CDR3 runs 14 residues. CDR1 MNHNY and CDR2 SVGAGI come from the germline V gene (reference sequence). CDR3 protein: CASSYNGGPETQYF. CDR3 in DNA: TGTGCCAGCAGTTATAACGGGGGGCCGGAGACCCAGTACTTC.

The sample holds a few counts of this clonotype. The rearrangement joins TRBV7-2 to TRBJ2-7; weak D call: TRBD1 (5 bases). V gave up 1 base and J gave up 7 bases, with 14 bases separating them. In germline, CDR1 is SGHTA, CDR2 FQGNSA. The CDR3 totals 14 residues. The CDR3 loop is CASSLEWQGDEQYF. The DNA of the CDR3 is TGTGCCAGCAGCTTAGAATGGCAGGGCGATGAGCAGTACTTC. The whole variable domain, filled in from reference TRBV7-2 and TRBJ2-7, reads GAGVSQSPSNKVTEKGKDVELRCDPISGHTALYWYRQSLGQGLEFLIYFQGNSAPDKSGLPSDRFSAERTGGSVSTLTIQRTQQEDSAVYLCASSLEWQGDEQYFGPGTRLTVT.

The gene calls are TRBV20-1 and TRBJ1-3, with 8 bases that match TRBD1. The germline gives CDR1 DFQATT, CDR2 SNEGSKA (reference sequence). J was trimmed by 2 bases and V by 3 bases; bases with no gene match: 3. This CDR3 contains 14 residues. The CDR3 here is CSARDRDAGNTIYF. In nucleotides, the CDR3 is TGCAGTGCTAGGGACAGGGACGCTGGAAACACCATATATTTT.

The chain couples TRBV12-3 or TRBV12-4 to TRBJ2-1; D is undetermined. This CDR3 is built from 14 residues. Trimming pared 5 bases from V and 7 bases from J, leaving 15 bases between. CDR3 DNA sequence: TGTGCCAGCAGTGCGGTCATCCCGGCGAATGAGCAGTTCTTC. This gives the protein CASSAVIPANEQFF.